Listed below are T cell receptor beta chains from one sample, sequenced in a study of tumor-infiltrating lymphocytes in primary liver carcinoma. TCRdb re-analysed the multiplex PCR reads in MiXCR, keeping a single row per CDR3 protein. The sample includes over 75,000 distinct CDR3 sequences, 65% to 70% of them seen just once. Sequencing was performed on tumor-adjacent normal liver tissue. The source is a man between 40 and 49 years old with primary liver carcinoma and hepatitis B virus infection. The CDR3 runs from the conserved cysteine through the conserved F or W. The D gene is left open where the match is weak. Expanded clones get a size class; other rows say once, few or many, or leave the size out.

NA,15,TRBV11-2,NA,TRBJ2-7,CTSSLWSGPLGEQYF,TGTACCAGCAGCCTGTGGTCAGGCCCCTTAGGCGAGCAGTACTTC
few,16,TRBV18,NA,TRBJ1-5,CASSPPGLGSTDTQHF,TGTGCCAGCTCACCACCGGGACTAGGCTCCACAGATACGCAGCATTTT
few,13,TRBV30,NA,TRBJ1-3,CAWSVPGVNTIYF,TGTGCCTGGAGTGTACCCGGGGTAAACACCATATATTTT
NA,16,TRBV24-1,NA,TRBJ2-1,CVTSDLQTASYNEQFF,TGTGTCACCAGTGATTTGCAGACAGCTTCCTACAATGAGCAGTTCTTC
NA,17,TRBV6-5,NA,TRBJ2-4,CTSSYDHRAVAKNIQYF,TGTACCAGCAGTTACGACCATCGAGCTGTAGCCAAAAACATTCAGTACTTC
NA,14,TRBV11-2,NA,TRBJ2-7,CTSSSTGGWYEQYF,TGTACCAGCAGCTCAACAGGTGGCTGGTACGAGCAGTACTTC
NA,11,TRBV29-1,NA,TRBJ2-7,CSVAQSDGQYF,TGCAGCGTGGCCCAGAGTGACGGGCAGTACTTC
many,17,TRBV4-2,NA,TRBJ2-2,CASSQAPGSMNTGELFF,TGTGCCAGCAGCCAAGCTCCGGGCTCCATGAACACCGGGGAGCTGTTTTTT
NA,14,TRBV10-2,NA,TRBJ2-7,CASSAGLHSYVQYF,TGCGCCAGCAGTGCCGGACTCCACTCCTACGTGCAGTACTTC
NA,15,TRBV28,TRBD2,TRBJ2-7,CASSRRGLGRIEQYF,TGTGCCAGCAGTCGCCGGGGACTAGGGAGGATTGAGCAGTACTTC
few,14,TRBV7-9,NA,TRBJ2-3,CASSLAHGTDTQYF,TGTGCCAGCAGCTTGGCCCACGGCACAGATACGCAGTATTTT
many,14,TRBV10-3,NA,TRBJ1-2,CAISGAATNYGYTF,TGTGCCATCAGTGGCGCGGCCACTAACTATGGCTACACCTTC
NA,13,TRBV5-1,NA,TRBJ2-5,CAGSRGDEETQYF,TGCGCCGGTAGCCGAGGGGATGAGGAGACCCAGTACTTC
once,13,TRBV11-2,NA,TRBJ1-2,CASSFREGYDYTF,TGTGCCAGCAGCTTCAGGGAAGGCTACGACTACACCTTC
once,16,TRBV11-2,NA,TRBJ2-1,CANSLDIGLAMGGQFF,TGTGCCAACAGCTTGGATATCGGTCTAGCCATGGGTGGGCAGTTCTTC
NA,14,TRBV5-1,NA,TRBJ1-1,CASSLVTENTEAFF,TGCGCCAGCAGCTTGGTGACGGAGAACACTGAAGCTTTCTTT
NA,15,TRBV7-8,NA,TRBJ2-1,CASGPPSSSHNEQFF,TGTGCCAGCGGCCCTCCATCAAGCTCCCACAATGAGCAGTTCTTC
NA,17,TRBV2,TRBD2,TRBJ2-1,CASSPRRLAGARDEQLF,TGTGCCAGCAGCCCTAGGAGGCTAGCGGGAGCACGGGATGAGCAGCTCTTC
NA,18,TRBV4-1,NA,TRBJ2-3,CASSSQGHQSDSNQPQYF,TGCGCCAGCAGCTCCCAGGGACATCAGTCTGATAGCAATCAGCCCCAGTATTTT
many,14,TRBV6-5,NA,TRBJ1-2,CASSYGGTPEGYTF,TGTGCCAGCAGTTACGGGGGGACACCAGAAGGCTACACCTTC
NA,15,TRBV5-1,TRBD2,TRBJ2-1,CPSSLEGREVNEQFF,TGCCCCAGCAGCTTGGAGGGGCGGGAGGTGAATGAGCAGTTCTTC
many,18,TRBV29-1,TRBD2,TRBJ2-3,CSGTGTSGRLGVTDTQYF,TGCAGCGGTACCGGGACTAGCGGGAGGCTGGGTGTTACAGATACGCAGTATTTT
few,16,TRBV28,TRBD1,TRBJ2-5,CASSPLDRAGQETQYF,TGTGCCAGCAGTCCCTTGGACAGGGCAGGCCAAGAGACCCAGTACTTC
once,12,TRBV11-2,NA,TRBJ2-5,CASSYRTRTQYF,TGTGCCAGCAGCTACAGAACAAGGACACAGTACTTC
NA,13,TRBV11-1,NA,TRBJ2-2,CASSRVVTGELFF,TGTGCCAGCAGTCGGGTAGTTACCGGGGAGCTGTTTTTT
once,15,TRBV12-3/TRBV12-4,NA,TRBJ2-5,CVSSLAGGQQETQYF,TGTGTCAGCAGTTTAGCGGGCGGACAGCAAGAGACCCAGTACTTC
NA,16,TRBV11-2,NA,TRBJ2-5,CVSRFRGSVHQVTQYF,TGTGTCAGCAGATTCCGGGGCTCGGTCCACCAAGTGACCCAGTACTTC
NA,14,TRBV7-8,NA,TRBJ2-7,CASGLEIISYEQYF,TGTGCCAGCGGCTTAGAGATAATCTCCTACGAGCAGTACTTC
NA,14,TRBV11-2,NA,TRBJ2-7,CTSSLRDWGYEQYF,TGTACCAGCAGCTTAAGGGACTGGGGCTACGAGCAGTACTTC
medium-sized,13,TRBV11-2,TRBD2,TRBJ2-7,CASSLEGGGREYF,TGTGCCAGCAGCTTAGAAGGAGGCGGGAGGGAGTACTTC
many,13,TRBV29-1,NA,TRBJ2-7,CSVSGGHRNEQYF,TGCAGCGTGTCAGGGGGGCATAGAAACGAGCAGTACTTC
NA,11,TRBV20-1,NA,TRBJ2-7,CSARQGNEKYF,TGCAGTGCTCGTCAGGGGAACGAGAAGTACTTC
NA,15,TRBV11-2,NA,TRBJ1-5,CASSLVTGSNQSHHF,TGTGCCAGCAGCTTAGTAACGGGGAGCAATCAGTCCCATCATTTT
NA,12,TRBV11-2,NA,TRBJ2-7,CASSLEVGEQYF,TGTGCCAGCAGCTTAGAGGTTGGGGAGCAGTACTTC
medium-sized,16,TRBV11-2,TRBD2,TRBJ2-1,CASSPRLAGAYNEQFF,TGTGCCAGCAGCCCCCGACTAGCGGGAGCCTACAATGAGCAGTTCTTC
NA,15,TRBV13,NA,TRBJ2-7,CASRLVSGEVYELYF,TGTGCCAGCAGGTTAGTCAGCGGTGAGGTTTACGAGCTGTACTTC
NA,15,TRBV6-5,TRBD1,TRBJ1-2,CVSSYNTWTGFGYTF,TGTGTCAGCAGTTACAACACCTGGACAGGGTTTGGCTACACCTTC
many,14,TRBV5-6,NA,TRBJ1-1,CASSPGPVYTEAFF,TGTGCCAGCAGCCCCGGGCCAGTGTACACTGAAGCTTTCTTT
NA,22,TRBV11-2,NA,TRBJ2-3,CAIYLGGGSFNVTSSSTDTQYF,TGTGCCATCTATTTGGGAGGTGGCAGCTTCAATGTGACGTCGTCTAGCACAGATACACAGTATTTT
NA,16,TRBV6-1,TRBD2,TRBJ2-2,CASSPALAGGTGELFF,TGTGCCAGCAGTCCTGCGCTAGCGGGGGGGACCGGGGAGCTGTTTTTT
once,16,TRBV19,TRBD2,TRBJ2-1,CASTLTGREAYNEQFF,TGTGCCAGTACCCTAACCGGGCGGGAGGCCTACAATGAGCAGTTCTTC
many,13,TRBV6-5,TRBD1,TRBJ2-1,CASKTGGHNEQFF,TGTGCCAGCAAAACAGGGGGGCACAATGAGCAGTTCTTC
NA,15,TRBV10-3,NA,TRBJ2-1,CAITHGIQSNNEQFF,TGTGCCATTACCCACGGGATCCAATCCAACAATGAGCAGTTCTTC
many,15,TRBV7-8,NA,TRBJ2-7,CASSLGPGYGDEQYF,TGTGCCAGCAGCTTAGGGCCCGGGTATGGCGACGAGCAGTACTTC
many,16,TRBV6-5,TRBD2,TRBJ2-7,CASSYSGTSWDHEQYF,TGTGCCAGCAGTTACTCTGGGACTAGCTGGGACCACGAGCAGTACTTC
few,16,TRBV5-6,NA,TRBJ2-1,CASNLEGATSYNEQFF,TGTGCCAGCAACTTGGAGGGGGCGACCTCCTACAATGAGCAGTTCTTC
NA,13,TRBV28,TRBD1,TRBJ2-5,CASSRTGAETQYF,TGTGCCAGCAGCCGGACAGGGGCAGAGACCCAGTACTTC
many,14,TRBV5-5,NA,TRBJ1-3,CASSLVIFGNTIYF,TGTGCCAGCAGCTTGGTGATATTTGGAAACACCATATATTTT
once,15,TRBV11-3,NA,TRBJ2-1,CASSFRDGTYDEQFF,TGTGCCAGCAGCTTTAGGGACGGCACCTACGATGAGCAGTTCTTC
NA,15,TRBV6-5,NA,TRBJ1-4,CASSYSLGRNEKLFF,TGTGCCAGCAGTTACTCGCTTGGACGTAATGAAAAACTGTTTTTT
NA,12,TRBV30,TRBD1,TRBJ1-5,CARGTGNQPQHF,TGTGCCCGGGGGACAGGCAATCAGCCCCAGCATTTT